This T cell receptor (beta chain) was captured by sequencing in a study of CD8 T cells in Susac syndrome. Study outcomes and limitations: The TCR sequencing and HLA analysis in the study involved a relatively small number of individuals, as the study acknowledged.

The RNA, about 0.45 to 1 ug, was put through reverse transcription using random hexamers. The method of amplification for TCR beta CDR3 was immunoSEQ multiplex PCR, covering 54 Vbeta and 13 Jbeta. TCRdb re-analysed the immunoSEQ multiplex PCR reads in MiXCR, keeping a single row per CDR3 protein. The repertoire includes 200,000 to 250,000 distinct CDR3 sequences, roughly 96% of them detected once, and 0.095% sits in the top ten. A remark on this clonotype: What it recognizes is unknown.

Germline V gene lookup returns CDR1 MDHEN and CDR2 SYDVKM. V trimming: 7 bases; J trimming: 6 bases; junction bases outside the gene matches: 10. There are 14 residues in the CDR3. CD8+ and CD4+ T cells from blood underwent TCR beta sequencing, which was carried out in a high-throughput format. The sample consisted of CD4+ T cells from PBMCs. The chain uses TRBV28 and TRBJ2-7, with 9 bases aligning to TRBD1. The sequence came from a human donor with multiple sclerosis. The CDR3 nucleotides are TGTGCCAGCAAACCCCCGGGACAGGGACTCGAGCAGTACTTC. This gives the protein CASKPPGQGLEQYF.